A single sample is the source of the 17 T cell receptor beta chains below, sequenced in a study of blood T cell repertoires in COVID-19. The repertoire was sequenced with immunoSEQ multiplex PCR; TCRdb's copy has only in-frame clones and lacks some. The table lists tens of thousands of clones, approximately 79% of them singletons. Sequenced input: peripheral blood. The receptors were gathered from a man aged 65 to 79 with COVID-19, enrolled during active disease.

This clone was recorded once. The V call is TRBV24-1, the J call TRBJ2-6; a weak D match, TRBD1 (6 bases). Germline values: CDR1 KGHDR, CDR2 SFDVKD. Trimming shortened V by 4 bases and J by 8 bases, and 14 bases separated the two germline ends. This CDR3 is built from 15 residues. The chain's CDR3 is CATSEGAALPNVLTF. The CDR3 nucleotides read TGTGCCACCAGTGAGGGGGCGGCCCTCCCCAACGTCCTGACTTTC.

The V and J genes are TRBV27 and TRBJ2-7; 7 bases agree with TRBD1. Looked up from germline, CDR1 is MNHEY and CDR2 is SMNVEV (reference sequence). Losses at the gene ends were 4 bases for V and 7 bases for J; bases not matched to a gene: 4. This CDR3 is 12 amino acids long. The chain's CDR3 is CASSSTGVEQYF. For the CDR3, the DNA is TGTGCCAGCAGTTCAACAGGGGTAGAGCAGTACTTC.

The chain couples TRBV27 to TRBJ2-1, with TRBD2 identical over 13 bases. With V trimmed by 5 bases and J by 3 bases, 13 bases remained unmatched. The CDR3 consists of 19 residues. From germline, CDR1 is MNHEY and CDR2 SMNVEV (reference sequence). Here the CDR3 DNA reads TGTGCCAGCAGTCCAGGACTAGCGGGAGTAGAGGGCCTCTACAATGAGCAGTTCTTC. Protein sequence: CASSPGLAGVEGLYNEQFF.

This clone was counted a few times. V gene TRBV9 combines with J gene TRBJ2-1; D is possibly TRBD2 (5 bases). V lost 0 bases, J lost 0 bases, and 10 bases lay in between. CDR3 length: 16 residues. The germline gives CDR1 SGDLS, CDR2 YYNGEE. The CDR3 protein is CASSVDPGSSYNEQFF. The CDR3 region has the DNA TGTGCCAGCAGCGTAGACCCGGGGAGCTCCTACAATGAGCAGTTCTTC.

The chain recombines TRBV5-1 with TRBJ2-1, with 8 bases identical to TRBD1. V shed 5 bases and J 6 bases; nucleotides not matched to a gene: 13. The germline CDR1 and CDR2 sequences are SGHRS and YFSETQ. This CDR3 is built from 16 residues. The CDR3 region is CASRPTWTGFFNEQFF. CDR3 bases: TGCGCCAGCAGGCCGACCTGGACAGGGTTTTTCAATGAGCAGTTCTTC.

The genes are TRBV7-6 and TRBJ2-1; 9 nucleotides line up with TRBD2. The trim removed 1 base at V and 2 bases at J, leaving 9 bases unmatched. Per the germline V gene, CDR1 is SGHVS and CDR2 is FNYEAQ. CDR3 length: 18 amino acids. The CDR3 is CASSLGVSGSVTYNEQFF. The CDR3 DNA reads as TGTGCCAGCAGCTTAGGGGTTAGCGGGAGCGTAACCTACAATGAGCAGTTCTTC.

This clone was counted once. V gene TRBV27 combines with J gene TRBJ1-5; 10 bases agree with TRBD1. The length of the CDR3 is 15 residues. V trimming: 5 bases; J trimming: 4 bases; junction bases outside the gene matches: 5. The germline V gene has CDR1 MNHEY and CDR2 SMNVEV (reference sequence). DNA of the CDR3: TGTGCCAGCAGTACGGACAGGGGGGCAAATCAGCCCCAGCATTTT. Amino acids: CASSTDRGANQPQHF.

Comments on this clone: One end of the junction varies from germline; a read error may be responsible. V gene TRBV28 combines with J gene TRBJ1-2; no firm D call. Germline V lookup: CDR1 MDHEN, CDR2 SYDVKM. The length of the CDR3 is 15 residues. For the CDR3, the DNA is TGTGCCAGCAGTTCTAGCACGGCTACTAAATATGGCTACACCTTC. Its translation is CASSSSTATKYGYTF.

This CDR3 reads CASSVGPTYNEQFF. As DNA, the CDR3 is TGTGCCAGCTCCGTGGGGCCCACCTACAATGAGCAGTTCTTC. The chain links TRBV7-2 to TRBJ2-1; a weak D match, TRBD1 (5 bases). The V gene lost 8 bases and the J gene lost 2 bases, with 13 bases spanning the gap. This CDR3 has 14 amino acids. Germline lookup yields CDR1 SGHTA and CDR2 FQGNSA.

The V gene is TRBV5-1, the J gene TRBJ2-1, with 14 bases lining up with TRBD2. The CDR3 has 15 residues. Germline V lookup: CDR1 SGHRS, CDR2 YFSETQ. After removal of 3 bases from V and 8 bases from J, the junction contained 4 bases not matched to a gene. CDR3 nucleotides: TGCGCCAGCAGCTCCGGGACTAGCGGGAGCCATGAGCAGTTCTTC. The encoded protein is CASSSGTSGSHEQFF.

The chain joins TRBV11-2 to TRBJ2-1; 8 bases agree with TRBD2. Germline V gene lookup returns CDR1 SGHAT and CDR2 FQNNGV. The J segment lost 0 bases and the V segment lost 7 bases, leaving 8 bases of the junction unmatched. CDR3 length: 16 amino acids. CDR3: CASIPTGGVSYNEQFF. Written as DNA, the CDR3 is TGTGCCAGCATCCCGACGGGGGGGGTCTCCTACAATGAGCAGTTCTTC.

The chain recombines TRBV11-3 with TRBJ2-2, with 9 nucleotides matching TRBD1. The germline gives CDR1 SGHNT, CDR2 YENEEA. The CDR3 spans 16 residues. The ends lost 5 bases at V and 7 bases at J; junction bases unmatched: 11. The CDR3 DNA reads TGTGCCAGCAGCCCCCCCGGGACAGGGAGTATCGGGGAGCTGTTTTTT. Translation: CASSPPGTGSIGELFF.

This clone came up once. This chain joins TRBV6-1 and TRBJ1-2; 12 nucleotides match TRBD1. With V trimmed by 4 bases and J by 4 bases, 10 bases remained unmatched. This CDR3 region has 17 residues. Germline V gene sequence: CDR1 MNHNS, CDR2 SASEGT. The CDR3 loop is CASSGPGQGAEGYGYTF. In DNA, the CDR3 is TGTGCCAGCAGTGGTCCGGGACAGGGGGCCGAGGGCTATGGCTACACCTTC.

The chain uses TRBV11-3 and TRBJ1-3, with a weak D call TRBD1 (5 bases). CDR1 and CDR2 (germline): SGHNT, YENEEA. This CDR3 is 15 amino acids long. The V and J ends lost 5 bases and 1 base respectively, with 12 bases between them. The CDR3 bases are TGTGCCAGCAGCCACAAGCAGGGATCTGGAAACACCATATATTTT. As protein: CASSHKQGSGNTIYF.

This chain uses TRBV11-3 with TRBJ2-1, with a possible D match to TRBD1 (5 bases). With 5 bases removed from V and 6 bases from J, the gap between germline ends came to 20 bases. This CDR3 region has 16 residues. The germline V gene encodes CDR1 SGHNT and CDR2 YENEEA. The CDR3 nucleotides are TGTGCCAGCAGCATTAGGTCTAGTTTTCAGGGCAATGAGCAGTTCTTC. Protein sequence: CASSIRSSFQGNEQFF. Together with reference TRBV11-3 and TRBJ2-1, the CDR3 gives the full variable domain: EAGVVQSPRYKIIEKKQPVAFWCNPISGHNTLYWYLQNLGQGPELLIRYENEEAVDDSQLPKDRFSAERLKGVDSTLKIQPAELGDSAVYLCASSIRSSFQGNEQFFGPGTRLTVL.

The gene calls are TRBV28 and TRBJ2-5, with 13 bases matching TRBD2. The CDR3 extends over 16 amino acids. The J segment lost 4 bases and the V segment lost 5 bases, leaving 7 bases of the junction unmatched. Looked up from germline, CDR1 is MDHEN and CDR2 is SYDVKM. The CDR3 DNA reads TGTGCCAGCAGTCGCTGGACTAGCGGGAGCGTAGAGACCCAGTACTTC. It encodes CASSRWTSGSVETQYF. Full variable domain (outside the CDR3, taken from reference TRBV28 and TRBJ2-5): DVKVTQSSRYLVKRTGEKVFLECVQDMDHENMFWYRQDPGLGLRLIYFSYDVKMKEKGDIPEGYSVSREKKERFSLILESASTNQTSMYLCASSRWTSGSVETQYFGPGTRLLVL.

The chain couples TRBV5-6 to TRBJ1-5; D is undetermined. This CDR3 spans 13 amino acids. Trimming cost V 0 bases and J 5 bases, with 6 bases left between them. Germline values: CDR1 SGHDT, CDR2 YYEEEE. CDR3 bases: TGTGCCAGCAGCTTGGGTCCCGATCAGCCCCAGCATTTT. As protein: CASSLGPDQPQHF.